A selection of T cell receptor beta chains follows, all from one sample in a study of OX40 agonist ivuxolimab in advanced cancers. Profiling relied on immunoSEQ multiplex PCR, and the TCRdb table lists in-frame clones only, not all of them. The table lists about 66,000 clones, about four fifths of them singletons. Specimen: CD4+ or CD8+ T cells sorted from blood, collected in a trial of the OX40 agonist ivuxolimab. Receptor source: an adult with an advanced solid tumor such as melanoma, head and neck, liver or kidney cancer. Both conserved end residues are part of each CDR3. The order of the fields is V gene, J gene, D gene, CDR3 protein. D genes are given only for firm matches.

>TRBV2|TRBJ2-3|TRBD2
CASSSGSPSTDTQYF
>TRBV30|TRBJ2-1|.
CAWSEWTVDTSRDEQFF
>TRBV19|TRBJ1-3|.
CASSPLGGSGNTIYF
>TRBV29-1|TRBJ1-1|.
CSVELWWMNTEAFF
>TRBV4-1|TRBJ1-5|.
CASSQALGGGQLYSNQPQHF
>TRBV28|TRBJ2-3|.
CASRPGVTDTQYF
>TRBV7-9|TRBJ2-3|.
CASSWGLGGDTQYF
>TRBV2|TRBJ1-1|.
CASSLGEGTEAFF
>TRBV28|TRBJ1-1|.
CASSSHPNTEAFF
>TRBV5-4|TRBJ2-1|.
CASSLSGGPIGQQFF
>TRBV28|TRBJ2-7|.
CASSLSREEQYF
>TRBV6-5|TRBJ1-4|.
CASRQHGPNEKLFF
>TRBV7-9|TRBJ1-6|.
CASSLKDSLHF